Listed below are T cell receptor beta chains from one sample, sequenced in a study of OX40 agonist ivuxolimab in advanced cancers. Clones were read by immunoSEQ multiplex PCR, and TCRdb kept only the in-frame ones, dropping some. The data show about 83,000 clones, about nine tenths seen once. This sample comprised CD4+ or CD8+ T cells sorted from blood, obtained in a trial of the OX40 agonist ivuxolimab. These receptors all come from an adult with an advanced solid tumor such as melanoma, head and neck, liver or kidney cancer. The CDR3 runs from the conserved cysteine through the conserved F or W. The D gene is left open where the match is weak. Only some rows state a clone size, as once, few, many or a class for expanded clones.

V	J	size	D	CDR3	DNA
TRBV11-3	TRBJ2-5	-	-	CASSHRTAQETQYF	TGTGCCAGCAGCCATCGGACTGCACAAGAGACCCAGTACTTC
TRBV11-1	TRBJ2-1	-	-	CASNNYGGSYNEQFF	TGTGCCAGCAACAATTATGGGGGGTCCTACAATGAGCAGTTCTTC
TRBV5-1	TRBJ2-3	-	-	CASKQGSSSDTQYF	TGCGCCAGCAAGCAGGGGAGTTCTTCAGATACGCAGTATTTT
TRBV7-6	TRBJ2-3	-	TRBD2	CASSFPGGTQYF	TGTGCCAGCAGTTTCCCGGGAGGTACGCAGTATTTT
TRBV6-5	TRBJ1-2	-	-	CASSRTNSGGYTF	TGTGCCAGCAGCCGAACAAATTCAGGTGGCTACACCTTC
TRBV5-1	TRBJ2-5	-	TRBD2	CASSLVAGEETQYF	TGCGCCAGCAGCTTGGTAGCGGGAGAAGAGACCCAGTACTTC
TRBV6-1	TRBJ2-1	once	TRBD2	CASPSGRGEQFF	TGTGCCAGCCCTAGCGGGAGGGGTGAGCAGTTCTTC
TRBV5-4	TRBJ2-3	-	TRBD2	CASSLQIAAGGVTDTQYF	TGTGCCAGCAGCTTACAGATCGCGGCGGGGGGGGTCACAGATACGCAGTATTTT
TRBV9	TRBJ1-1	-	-	CASSVQGDTEAFF	TGTGCCAGCAGCGTACAAGGGGACACTGAAGCTTTCTTT
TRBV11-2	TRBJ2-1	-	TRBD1	CASRRGQVEQFF	TGTGCCAGCAGACGGGGACAGGTGGAGCAGTTCTTC
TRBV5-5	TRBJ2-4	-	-	CASSPGKLRENIQYF	TGTGCCAGCAGCCCGGGGAAACTAAGAGAAAACATTCAGTACTTC
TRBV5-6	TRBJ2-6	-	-	CASLKTNRQSRANVLTF	TGTGCCAGCCTAAAAACCAATAGACAAAGTCGGGCCAACGTCCTGACTTTC
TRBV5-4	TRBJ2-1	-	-	CASSPTLDRTYNEQFF	TGTGCCAGCAGCCCTACCTTGGACAGAACCTACAATGAGCAGTTCTTC
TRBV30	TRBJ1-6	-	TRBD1	CAWNPGGDNSPLHF	TGTGCCTGGAACCCAGGGGGCGATAATTCACCCCTCCACTTT
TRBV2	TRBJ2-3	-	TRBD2	CASNQQGGGTDTQYF	TGTGCCAGCAACCAGCAGGGAGGGGGCACAGATACGCAGTATTTT
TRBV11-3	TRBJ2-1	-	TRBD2	CASSLGTSGGWDEQFF	TGTGCCAGCAGCTTAGGAACTAGCGGGGGGTGGGATGAGCAGTTCTTC
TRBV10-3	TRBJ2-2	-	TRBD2	CANSGTSGSLTGTGELFF	TGTGCCAACTCCGGGACTAGCGGGAGTTTGACGGGCACCGGGGAGCTGTTTTTT
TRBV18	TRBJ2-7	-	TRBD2	CASSLGTSGTYEQYF	TGTGCCAGCTCACTTGGGACTAGCGGCACCTACGAGCAGTACTTC
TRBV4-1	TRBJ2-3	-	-	CASSPPREDLSADTQYF	TGCGCCAGCAGCCCCCCCCGAGAGGACCTATCGGCAGATACGCAGTATTTT
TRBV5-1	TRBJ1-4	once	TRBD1	CASSPSTGGNEKLFF	TGCGCCAGCAGCCCGTCGACAGGGGGGAATGAAAAACTGTTTTTT
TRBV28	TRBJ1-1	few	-	CASSLADAVSGRFF	TGTGCCAGCAGTTTAGCGGATGCCGTATCTGGGCGTTTCTTT
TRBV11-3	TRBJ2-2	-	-	CASSLVQGGGELFF	TGTGCCAGCAGCTTAGTACAGGGCGGCGGGGAGCTGTTTTTT
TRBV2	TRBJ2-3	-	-	CASSVGTDTQYF	TGTGCCAGCAGTGTGGGGACCGATACGCAGTATTTT
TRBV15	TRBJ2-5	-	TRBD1	CATSKQTGGPWETQYF	TGTGCCACCAGCAAACAGACAGGGGGCCCTTGGGAGACCCAGTACTTC
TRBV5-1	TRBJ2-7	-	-	CASSFGDVGTYEQYF	TGCGCCAGCAGCTTTGGAGACGTCGGGACCTACGAGCAGTACTTC
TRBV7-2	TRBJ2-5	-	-	CASSLVPGETETQYF	TGTGCCAGCAGCTTAGTCCCGGGGGAAACGGAGACCCAGTACTTC
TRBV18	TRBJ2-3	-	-	CASSPGQGSTDTQYF	TGTGCCAGCTCACCTGGCCAGGGAAGCACAGATACGCAGTATTTT
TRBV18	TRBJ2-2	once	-	CASSPVTGELFF	TGTGCCAGCTCGCCGGTCACCGGGGAGCTGTTTTTT
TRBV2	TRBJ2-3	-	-	CASGSSRKDTQYF	TGTGCCAGCGGGTCTTCGAGGAAAGATACGCAGTATTTT
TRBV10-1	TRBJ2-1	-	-	CASSESGGGTIDEQFF	TGCGCCAGCAGTGAGTCCGGCGGAGGGACAATCGATGAGCAGTTCTTC
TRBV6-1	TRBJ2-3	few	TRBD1	CATRGLGADTQYF	TGTGCCACCAGGGGGTTAGGTGCAGATACGCAGTATTTT
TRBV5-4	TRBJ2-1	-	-	CASTNKGGSDEQFF	TGTGCCAGCACCAATAAAGGGGGGTCGGATGAGCAGTTCTTC
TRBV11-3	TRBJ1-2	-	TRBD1	CASSLEGQGTYGYTF	TGTGCCAGCAGCTTAGAGGGACAGGGGACCTATGGCTACACCTTC
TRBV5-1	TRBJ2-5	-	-	CASRGETLHQYF	TGCGCCAGCAGGGGGGAGACACTTCACCAGTACTTC
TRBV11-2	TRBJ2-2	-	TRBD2	CASSFRGLAAGELFF	TGTGCCAGCAGCTTTAGGGGACTAGCCGCCGGGGAGCTGTTTTTT
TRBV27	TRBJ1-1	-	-	CASSFSRENTEAFF	TGTGCCAGCAGTTTTTCCCGGGAGAACACTGAAGCTTTCTTT
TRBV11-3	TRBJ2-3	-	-	CASSFSSSRHTDTQYF	TGTGCCAGCAGCTTCTCGTCTAGCCGTCACACAGATACGCAGTATTTT
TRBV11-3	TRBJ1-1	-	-	CASSSRTGMNTEAFF	TGTGCCAGCAGCTCCCGGACCGGAATGAACACTGAAGCTTTCTTT
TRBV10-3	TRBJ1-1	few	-	CATQLQGGTEAFF	TGTGCCACCCAGTTACAGGGAGGAACTGAAGCTTTCTTT
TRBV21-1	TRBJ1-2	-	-	CASSTGGPRSSGYTF	TGTGCCAGCAGCACAGGGGGCCCTCGATCTTCGGGCTACACCTTC
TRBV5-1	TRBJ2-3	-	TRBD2	CASSYIAGVWTDTQYF	TGCGCCAGCAGCTATATAGCGGGAGTTTGGACAGATACGCAGTATTTT
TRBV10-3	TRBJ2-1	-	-	CAISESGRNEQFF	TGTGCCATCAGTGAGTCTGGACGCAATGAGCAGTTCTTC
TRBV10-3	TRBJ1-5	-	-	CAIRGEGSHQPQHF	TGTGCCATCAGGGGGGAGGGTTCCCATCAGCCCCAGCATTTT
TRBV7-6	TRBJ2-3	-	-	CASSPRGAVAHGGDTQYF	TGTGCCAGCAGCCCCCGGGGGGCAGTAGCCCATGGGGGAGATACGCAGTATTTT
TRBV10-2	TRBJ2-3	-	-	CATRGGGGTDTQYF	TGCGCCACCAGGGGAGGGGGGGGCACAGATACGCAGTATTTT
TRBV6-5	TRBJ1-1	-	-	CASSYSSYQNTEAFF	TGTGCCAGCAGTTACTCTAGCTACCAGAACACTGAAGCTTTCTTT
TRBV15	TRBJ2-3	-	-	CATSRDGPKDTQYF	TGTGCCACCAGCAGAGACGGGCCGAAAGATACGCAGTATTTT
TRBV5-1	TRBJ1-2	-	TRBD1	CASSLPVTGGYGYTF	TGCGCCAGCAGCTTGCCGGTGACAGGGGGGTATGGCTACACCTTC
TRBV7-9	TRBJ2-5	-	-	CASSYLVLETQYF	TGTGCCAGCAGCTATTTAGTATTGGAGACCCAGTACTTC
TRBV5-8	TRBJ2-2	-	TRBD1	CASSLETGSSGELFF	TGTGCCAGCAGCTTGGAGACAGGGAGTTCCGGGGAGCTGTTTTTT
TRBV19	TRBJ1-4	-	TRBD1	CASSQGAQEKLFF	TGTGCCAGTAGTCAGGGGGCGCAGGAAAAACTGTTTTTT
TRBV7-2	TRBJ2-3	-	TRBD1	CASSLVGTGGIDTQYF	TGTGCCAGCAGCTTAGTCGGGACAGGGGGCATCGATACGCAGTATTTT
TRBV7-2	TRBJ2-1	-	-	CASSRYGTGNEQFF	TGTGCCAGCAGCCGTTATGGGACCGGGAATGAGCAGTTCTTC
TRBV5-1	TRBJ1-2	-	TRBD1	CASSLDSGGADYTF	TGCGCCAGCAGCTTGGATTCAGGGGGCGCGGACTACACCTTC
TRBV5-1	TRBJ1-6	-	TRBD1	CASSRGQGDSPLHF	TGCGCCAGCAGCCGGGGACAGGGGGATTCACCCCTCCACTTT
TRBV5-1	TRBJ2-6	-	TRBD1	CASSFGDRAGANVLTF	TGCGCCAGCAGCTTTGGAGACAGGGCCGGGGCCAACGTCCTGACTTTC
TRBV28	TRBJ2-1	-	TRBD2	CASRQAGGFPYNEQFF	TGTGCCAGCAGGCAAGCGGGAGGGTTCCCCTACAATGAGCAGTTCTTC
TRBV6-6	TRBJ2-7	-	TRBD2	CASSYSGLADYEQYF	TGTGCCAGCAGTTACTCTGGACTAGCGGACTACGAGCAGTACTTC
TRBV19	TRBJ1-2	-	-	CASSLEGVSGDFYGYTF	TGTGCCAGTAGTCTTGAGGGGGTATCAGGGGACTTCTATGGCTACACCTTC